Sequencing of this T cell receptor beta chain was carried out in a study of T cells after posttransplantation cyclophosphamide. Treatment was busulfan-fludarabine conditioning, a marrow graft, and cyclophosphamide on days +3 and +4. TCRdb keeps only in-frame clones here, not all; method: immunoSEQ multiplex PCR. Altogether roughly 14,000 clones were found in the sample, and no singletons occur. Study results and caveats: Blood and skin or GI T cell repertoires showed limited TRB overlap. Recipient CMV seropositivity and CMV reactivation strongly tracked TRB clonality.

For this clone: Its matching antigen is unknown.

The CDR3 sequence is 14 residues long. The germline CDR1 and CDR2 sequences are SGHRS and YFSETQ. The sequence derives from a female patient aged 35 to 55 who received an allogeneic stem cell transplant from a related donor, was CMV-positive, and had no GVHD. Some T cells may possibly be graft donor cells. The starting material was PBMCs, obtained around 1,100 days after allogeneic stem cell transplant with posttransplant cyclophosphamide. The chain is built from TRBV5-1 and TRBJ2-5, with 7 bases aligning to TRBD2. Matching the DNA end better, TRBJ2-7 makes the J call doubtful. This chain's CDR3 is CASSLAAGVGEQYF. Written as DNA, the CDR3 is TGCGCCAGCAGCTTGGCGGCGGGAGTCGGCGAGCAGTACTTC.